One sample yielded the 26 T cell receptor beta chains listed below, sequenced in a study of T cell repertoires in cytomegalovirus infection. TCRdb reprocessed the reads via MiXCR and lists one record per CDR3 protein. The repertoire holds 650,000 to 900,000 distinct CDR3 sequences, with around 29% as singletons. The antigens for these receptors are not known. Material: cultured CD8+ T cells from PBMCs, obtained from culture after CMV antigen stimulation. These receptors all stem from a human donor in good health (CMV status not recorded). Some clones in this sample may be carry-over from other donors' samples.

The chain couples TRBV4-3 to TRBJ2-4, with TRBD2 identical over 7 bases. The germline gives CDR1 LGHNA, CDR2 YSLEER. The V gene end was trimmed by 2 bases and the J gene end by 16 bases; junction bases not matched to a gene: 14. This CDR3 contains 14 residues. CDR3 nucleotide sequence: TGCGCCAGCAGCCAAACCCTCGGGACTAAGGGGATCTACTTC. Translation: CASSQTLGTKGIYF.

This chain joins TRBV20-1 and TRBJ2-4; 9 bases fit TRBD1. The CDR3 spans 17 residues. The V and J ends lost 0 bases and 1 base, in that order; junction bases with no gene match: 7. The germline V gene has CDR1 DFQATT and CDR2 SNEGSKA (reference sequence). The CDR3 region has the DNA TGCAGTGCTAGAGATCCCCGACAGGGGGTGGCCAAAAACATTCAGTACTTC. It encodes CSARDPRQGVAKNIQYF.

The chain carries TRBV6-5 and TRBJ1-6; possibly TRBD1 for D (6 bases). The CDR3 is 17 residues long. V lost 0 bases and J lost 10, with 19 bases in between. Germline CDR1 and CDR2: MNHEY and SVGAGI. The CDR3 sequence is CASSYSISRGYGSPLHF. The DNA of the CDR3 is TGTGCCAGCAGTTACTCGATAAGCAGGGGATATGGATCACCCCTCCACTTT.

This chain joins TRBV27 and TRBJ1-5, with D unclear. V shed 5 bases and J shed 1 base, with 9 bases lying between them. The CDR3 runs 14 residues. CDR1 and CDR2 from the germline V gene are MNHEY and SMNVEV (reference sequence). The chain's CDR3 is CASSPYGSNQPQHF. The CDR3 coding sequence is TGTGCCAGCAGTCCTTATGGGAGCAATCAGCCCCAGCATTTT.

This clonotype was counted many times. V gene TRBV27 combines with J gene TRBJ2-2; TRBD1 aligns across 7 bases. CDR1 and CDR2 (germline): MNHEY, SMNVEV (reference sequence). Trimming took 4 bases from V and 1 from J; bases not matched to a gene: 0. The CDR3 is 14 residues long. CDR3 nucleotide sequence: TGTGCCAGCAGTTGGACAGGGAACACCGGGGAGCTGTTTTTT. It codes for CASSWTGNTGELFF.

Only a few counts were recorded for this clonotype. The chain links TRBV7-9 to TRBJ1-4, with 7 bases aligning to TRBD1. The junction had 1 base not matched to a gene; V was cut back by 3 bases and J by 6 bases. The CDR3 consists of 13 residues. Germline-derived CDR1 and CDR2 are SEHNR and FQNEAQ (reference sequence). The CDR3 nucleotides are TGTGCCAGCAGCTTGCAGGGGGATGAAAAACTGTTTTTT. Protein: CASSLQGDEKLFF.

This sequence joins TRBV11-1 and TRBJ1-4, with D unclear. Between the trimmed V and J ends, which lost 5 bases and 8 bases, there was a span of 12 bases. This CDR3 spans 13 amino acids. Germline V gene data show CDR1 as SGHAT and CDR2 as FQDESV (reference sequence). The CDR3 nucleotides are TGTGCCAGCAGCCAGGCGGCCCGGGAAAAACTGTTTTTT. The encoded protein is CASSQAAREKLFF.

This clonotype came up a few times. The chain recombines TRBV11-2 with TRBJ1-4, with D tentatively TRBD1 (5 bases). The CDR3 covers 15 residues. Trimming stripped 6 bases from V and 1 base from J, with 12 bases between. The V gene's germline CDR1 is SGHAT and CDR2 FQNNGV. CDR3 sequence (DNA): TGTGCCAGCAGTAGGTGGGGCGGAACTAATGAAAAACTGTTTTTT. Its protein is CASSRWGGTNEKLFF.

The gene calls are TRBV4-1 and TRBJ2-2; 8 bases align to TRBD2. The germline V gene has CDR1 MGHRA and CDR2 YSYEKL. V shed 0 bases and J 4 bases; nucleotides not matched to a gene: 4. There are 16 residues in the CDR3. CDR3 sequence reads: CASSQEVSGITGELFF. CDR3 DNA sequence: TGCGCCAGCAGCCAAGAAGTTAGCGGGATCACCGGGGAGCTGTTTTTT.

CDR3: CASGQGAYEQFF. In nucleotides, the CDR3 is TGTGCCAGCGGACAGGGGGCATATGAGCAGTTCTTC. V and J are TRBV6-2 or TRBV6-3 and TRBJ2-1, with 11 bases that match TRBD1. The ends lost 8 bases at V and 8 bases at J; junction bases unmatched: 2. The CDR3 contains 12 residues. Germline V lookup: CDR1 MNHEY, CDR2 SVGEGT.

This clonotype was counted between two and nine times. The gene calls are TRBV24-1 and TRBJ2-1; D unclear. Between the trimmed V and J ends, which lost 3 bases and 8 bases, there was a span of 7 bases. Germline loops: CDR1 KGHDR, CDR2 SFDVKD. The CDR3 contains 12 residues. Here the CDR3 DNA reads TGTGCCACCAGTGATCCCGGGTATGAGCAGTTCTTC. Protein: CATSDPGYEQFF.

The chain carries TRBV27 and TRBJ1-5, with 8 bases identical to TRBD1. CDR1 is MNHEY and CDR2 is SMNVEV in the germline V gene (reference sequence). The V gene end was trimmed by 6 bases and the J gene end by 6 bases; junction bases not matched to a gene: 7. The CDR3 length is 14 residues. CDR3 loop: CASRPQGEGQPQHF. CDR3 sequence (DNA): TGTGCCAGCAGACCACAGGGGGAGGGTCAGCCCCAGCATTTT.

The chain joins TRBV19 to TRBJ2-7; 11 nucleotides line up with TRBD1. Trimming at V came to 6 bases and at J to 3 bases, leaving 7 bases not matched to a gene. CDR1 and CDR2 from the germline V gene are LNHDA and SQIVND (reference sequence). This CDR3 contains 15 residues. The CDR3 nucleotides are TGTGCCAGTAGCCACCGGACAGGGGGCTTCTACGAGCAGTACTTC. Residues: CASSHRTGGFYEQYF.

The chain combines TRBV7-9 with TRBJ1-2; TRBD1 agrees at 8 bases. The length of the CDR3 is 15 residues. V lost 5 bases to trimming and J lost 4 bases; unmatched junction nucleotides: 9. Per the germline V gene, CDR1 is SEHNR and CDR2 is FQNEAQ (reference sequence). Written as DNA, the CDR3 is TGTGCCAGCAGCCGGGGCGACAGGGGATTCTATGGCTACACCTTC. It codes for CASSRGDRGFYGYTF.

This clonotype was counted only a few times. The chain employs TRBV7-9 and TRBJ2-6; D possibly corresponds to TRBD1 (6 bases). CDR1 and CDR2 from the germline V gene are SEHNR and FQNEAQ (reference sequence). The CDR3 runs 18 residues. V was pared by 5 bases and J by 0 bases, with 17 bases between. Here the CDR3 DNA reads TGTGCCAGCAGCGTCCGGGACACCCGCGTCTCTGGGGCCAACGTCCTGACTTTC. It yields the protein CASSVRDTRVSGANVLTF.

In its sample, this clonotype was seen many times. V gene TRBV27 combines with J gene TRBJ1-5; 11 nucleotides agree with TRBD1. CDR3 length equals 14 residues. Germline CDR1 and CDR2: MNHEY and SMNVEV (reference sequence). Trimming took 6 bases from V and 3 from J; bases not matched to a gene: 1. This chain's CDR3 is CASRGQGVNQPQHF. The CDR3 nucleotides read TGTGCCAGCAGGGGACAGGGGGTCAATCAGCCCCAGCATTTT.

At least ten counts were recorded for this clonotype. This chain links TRBV11-2 with TRBJ2-3; D assignment may be TRBD1 or TRBD2 (5 bases each). There are 16 residues in the CDR3. CDR1 is SGHAT and CDR2 is FQNNGV in the germline V gene. Trimming cost V 4 bases and J 4 bases, with 18 bases left between them. In DNA, the CDR3 is TGTGCCAGCAGCTCGGGATTAGGAAGAGGGGCAGATACGCAGTATTTT. Its translation is CASSSGLGRGADTQYF.

This clonotype was found many times. This chain uses TRBV28 with TRBJ2-2, with D unresolved. The CDR3 loop spans 15 amino acids. V was shortened by 6 bases and J by 2 bases, with 13 bases between the two germline ends. Looked up from germline, CDR1 is MDHEN and CDR2 is SYDVKM. This chain's CDR3 is CASSLGSSNTGELFF. The CDR3 nucleotides read TGTGCCAGCAGCTTGGGCAGCTCTAACACCGGGGAGCTGTTTTTT.

The chain couples TRBV20-1 to TRBJ2-2, with 9 bases fitting TRBD2. CDR3 size: 13 residues. CDR1 is DFQATT, CDR2 SNEGSKA, per germline (reference sequence). DNA of the CDR3: TGCAGCGCCGCGGGGGGGGTCACCGGGGAGCTGTTTTTT. It specifies CSAAGGVTGELFF.

This clonotype turned up a few times. The J gene is TRBJ1-1, the V gene TRBV7-3, with D possibly matching TRBD1 (6 bases). The ends were cut back, 6 bases at V and 7 bases at J, with 12 bases in the middle. The length of the CDR3 is 12 residues. Germline V CDR1 and CDR2: SGHTA, FQGTGA. CDR3 DNA sequence: TGTGCCAGCAGGCCTGGACAGCTTGAAGCTTTCTTT. This encodes CASRPGQLEAFF.

This chain joins TRBV19 and TRBJ1-5, with D possibly TRBD1 on 5 matching bases. The CDR3 length is 14 residues. Germline V gene data show CDR1 as LNHDA and CDR2 as SQIVND (reference sequence). With 5 bases removed from V and 3 bases from J, the gap between germline ends came to 11 bases. The CDR3 nucleotides are TGTGCCAGTAGTCTGGGACGGCCCAATCAGCCCCAGCATTTT. Its protein product is CASSLGRPNQPQHF.

This clonotype was observed a handful of times. The chain recombines TRBV27 with TRBJ1-4, with unresolved D. The germline V gene encodes CDR1 MNHEY and CDR2 SMNVEV (reference sequence). V lost 4 bases, J lost 0 bases, and 6 bases lay in between. The CDR3 has 14 residues. Here the CDR3 DNA reads TGTGCCAGCAGTTCTTTAGCAACTAATGAAAAACTGTTTTTT. Translated, it gives CASSSLATNEKLFF.

This chain uses TRBV6-6 with TRBJ2-5, with 8 bases lining up with TRBD1. The CDR3 is made up of 14 amino acids. CDR1 and CDR2 (germline): MNHNY, SVGAGI (reference sequence). With V trimmed by 4 bases and J by 1 base, 2 bases remained unmatched. Here the CDR3 DNA reads TGTGCCAGCAGTTGGACAGGGTCCCAAGAGACCCAGTACTTC. Translating gives CASSWTGSQETQYF.

The sample holds many counts of this clonotype. The rearrangement links TRBV7-8 to TRBJ1-5; 8 positions match TRBD1. This CDR3 has 18 residues. J gave up 0 bases and V 5 bases, and 12 bases lay outside the gene matches. CDR1 and CDR2 from the germline V gene are SGHVS and FQNEAQ. The CDR3 loop reads CASSRTGSGEYSNQPQHF. The CDR3 nucleotides read TGTGCCAGCAGCCGGACAGGGAGTGGGGAATATAGCAATCAGCCCCAGCATTTT.

This clonotype was counted a few times. The chain recombines TRBV2 with TRBJ2-2; TRBD2 aligns across 9 bases. Germline V CDR1 and CDR2: SNHLY, FYNNEI. The junction had 6 bases not matched to a gene; V was cut back by 4 bases and J by 6 bases. The CDR3 length is 15 residues. CDR3 amino acids: CASSAGTSFSGELFF. Here the CDR3 DNA reads TGTGCCAGCAGTGCCGGGACTAGCTTCTCCGGGGAGCTGTTTTTT.

This clonotype was observed many times. The chain uses TRBV27 and TRBJ1-2; D remains ambiguous. Germline values: CDR1 MNHEY, CDR2 SMNVEV (reference sequence). With 6 bases removed from V and 2 bases from J, the gap between germline ends came to 10 bases. CDR3 size: 13 residues. This CDR3 reads CASSLSGNYGYTF. CDR3 bases: TGTGCCAGCAGCTTGTCCGGGAACTATGGCTACACCTTC.